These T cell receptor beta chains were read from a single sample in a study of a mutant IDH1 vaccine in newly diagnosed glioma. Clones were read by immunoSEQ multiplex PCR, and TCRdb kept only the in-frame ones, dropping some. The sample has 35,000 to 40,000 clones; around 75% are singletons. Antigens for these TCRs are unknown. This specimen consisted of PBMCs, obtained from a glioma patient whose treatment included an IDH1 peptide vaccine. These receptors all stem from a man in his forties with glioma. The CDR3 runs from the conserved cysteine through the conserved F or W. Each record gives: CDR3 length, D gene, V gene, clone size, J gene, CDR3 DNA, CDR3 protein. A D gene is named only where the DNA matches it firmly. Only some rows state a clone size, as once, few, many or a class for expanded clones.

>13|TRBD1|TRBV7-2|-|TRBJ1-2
TGTGCCAGCAGCTTTTCCAACAGGGGTGGCTACACCTTC
CASSFSNRGGYTF
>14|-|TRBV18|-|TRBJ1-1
TGTGCCAGCTCATCAGGGACGGCGAACACTGAAGCTTTCTTT
CASSSGTANTEAFF
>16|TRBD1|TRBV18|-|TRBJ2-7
TGTGCCAGCTCACCAACCAGGGGGCGGGTGTCCTACGAGCAGTACTTC
CASSPTRGRVSYEQYF
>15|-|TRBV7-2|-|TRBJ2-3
TGTGCCAGCAGCTTTTTTAGCGTATCCCCAGATACGCAGTATTTT
CASSFFSVSPDTQYF
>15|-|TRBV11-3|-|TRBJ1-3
TGTGCCAGCAGCTTAGTCGGGGGTACTGGAAACACCATATATTTT
CASSLVGGTGNTIYF
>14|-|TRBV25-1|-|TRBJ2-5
TGTGCCAGCAGTCCCCCTGTGGGAGAGGAGACCCAGTACTTC
CASSPPVGEETQYF
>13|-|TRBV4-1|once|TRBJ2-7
TGCGCCAGCAGCCAAGTGGGTTCCGACGAGCAGTACTTC
CASSQVGSDEQYF
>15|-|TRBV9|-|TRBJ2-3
TGTGCCAGCAGCTCAAGCAGCGGACCCAGGGATACGCAGTATTTT
CASSSSSGPRDTQYF
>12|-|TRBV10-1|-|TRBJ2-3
TGCGCCAGCTCAAGGATGGCAGATACGCAGTATTTT
CASSRMADTQYF
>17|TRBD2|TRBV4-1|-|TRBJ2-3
TGCGCCAGCAGCCAAGAGCCAGCGGGAGGGTACACAGATACGCAGTATTTT
CASSQEPAGGYTDTQYF
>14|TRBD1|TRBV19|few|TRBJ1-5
TGTGCCAGTAGTTCGGACAGGACATATCAGCCCCAGCATTTT
CASSSDRTYQPQHF
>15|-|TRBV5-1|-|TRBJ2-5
TGCGCCAGCAGCACTGGACTTGTTCAAGGGGAGACCCAGTACTTC
CASSTGLVQGETQYF
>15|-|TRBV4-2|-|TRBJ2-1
TGTGCCAGCAGCCTGGGGCGGGACTCCTACAATGAGCAGTTCTTC
CASSLGRDSYNEQFF
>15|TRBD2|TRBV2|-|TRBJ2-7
TGTGCCAGCAGGGGTGGACTAGCGGTAGCCTACGAGCAGTACTTC
CASRGGLAVAYEQYF
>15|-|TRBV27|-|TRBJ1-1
TGTGCCAGCCGCTGGGGGGGGGACTTGAACACTGAAGCTTTCTTT
CASRWGGDLNTEAFF
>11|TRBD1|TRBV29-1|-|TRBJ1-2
TGCAGCGTTGACAGGGGGGCAGGCTACACCTTC
CSVDRGAGYTF
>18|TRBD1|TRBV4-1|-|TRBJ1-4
TGCGCCAGCAGCCAAGAACCTCCCGGGGGACAGCGTAATGAAAAACTGTTTTTT
CASSQEPPGGQRNEKLFF
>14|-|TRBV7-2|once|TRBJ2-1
TGTGCCAGCAGCTTCGTCCGGGCCAACAATGAGCAGTTCTTC
CASSFVRANNEQFF
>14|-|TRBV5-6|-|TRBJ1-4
TGTGCCAGCAGCTACATGGGGTCTGGTGAAAAACTGTTTTTT
CASSYMGSGEKLFF
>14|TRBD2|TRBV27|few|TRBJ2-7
TGTGCCAGCAGTTTCCATACGGGAGGGAACGAGCAGTACTTC
CASSFHTGGNEQYF
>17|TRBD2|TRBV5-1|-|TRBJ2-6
TGCGCCAGCAGCTTGGAGGCGGGAGGGACTGGGGCCAACGTCCTGACTTTC
CASSLEAGGTGANVLTF
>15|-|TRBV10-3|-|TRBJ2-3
TGTGCCATCAGTGAGAGCGGTACTGGCACAGATACGCAGTATTTT
CAISESGTGTDTQYF
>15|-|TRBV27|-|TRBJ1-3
TGTGCCAGCAGTTACTCCCAGGGGCGCGCAAACACCATATATTTT
CASSYSQGRANTIYF
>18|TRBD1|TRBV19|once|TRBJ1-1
TGTGCCAGTAGCGGTGGGACAGGGCGTCTTCAAGTTAACACTGAAGCTTTCTTT
CASSGGTGRLQVNTEAFF
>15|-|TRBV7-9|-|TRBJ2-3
TGTGCCAGCAGCTATCAGACAGGCCGCACAGATACGCAGTATTTT
CASSYQTGRTDTQYF
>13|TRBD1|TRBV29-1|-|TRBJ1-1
TGCAGCGTCCCCGGGACAGGAGGTACTGAAGCTTTCTTT
CSVPGTGGTEAFF
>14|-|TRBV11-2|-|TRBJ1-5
TGTGCCAGCAGCTTAGAGGCAGGATGGGAGCCCCAGCATTTT
CASSLEAGWEPQHF
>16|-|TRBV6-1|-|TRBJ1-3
TGTGCCAGCAGTGACGGGGGGACTGTCTCTGGAAACACCATATATTTT
CASSDGGTVSGNTIYF
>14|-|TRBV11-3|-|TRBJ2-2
TGTGCCAGCAGCTTAGATCAGGCGAGCGGGGAGCTGTTTTTT
CASSLDQASGELFF
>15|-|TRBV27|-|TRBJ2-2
TGTGCCAGCAGTTTTGTGCAGGGAGACACCGGGGAGCTGTTTTTT
CASSFVQGDTGELFF
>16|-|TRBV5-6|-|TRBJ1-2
TGTGCCAGCAGGTCGGTTGACAGTAGTTTTTTCTATGGCTACACCTTC
CASRSVDSSFFYGYTF
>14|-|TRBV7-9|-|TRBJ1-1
TGTGCCAGCAGCTTAGAGAGGGTGAACACTGAAGCTTTCTTT
CASSLERVNTEAFF
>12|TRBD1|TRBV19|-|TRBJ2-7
TGTGCCAGTAGTGGGACAGTCTACGAGCAGTACTTC
CASSGTVYEQYF
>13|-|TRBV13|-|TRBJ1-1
TGTGCCAGCAGCCCCCTGACAAGGACTGAAGCTTTCTTT
CASSPLTRTEAFF
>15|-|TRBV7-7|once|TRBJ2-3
TGTGCCAGCAGCTTATTGGCGGGACACACAGATACGCAGTATTTT
CASSLLAGHTDTQYF
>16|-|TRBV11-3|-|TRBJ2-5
TGTGCCAGCAGCTTGTTAGTTAGCCGGAGCCAAGAGACCCAGTACTTC
CASSLLVSRSQETQYF
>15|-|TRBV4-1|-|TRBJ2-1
TGCGCCAGCAGCCAAGGAGGGTTGGCATACAATGAGCAGTTCTTC
CASSQGGLAYNEQFF
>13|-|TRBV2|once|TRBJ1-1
TGTGCCAGCAGTGATGGTTCGAACACTGAAGCTTTCTTT
CASSDGSNTEAFF
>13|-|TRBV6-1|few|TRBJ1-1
TGTGCCAGCAGTGGAACCTTGAACACTGAAGCTTTCTTT
CASSGTLNTEAFF
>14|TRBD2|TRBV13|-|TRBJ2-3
TGTGCCAGCAGCTTAAAGCGGGAGAGGGATACGCAGTATTTT
CASSLKRERDTQYF
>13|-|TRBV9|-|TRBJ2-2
TGTGCCAGCAACCTCCGGGACACCGGGGAGCTGTTTTTT
CASNLRDTGELFF
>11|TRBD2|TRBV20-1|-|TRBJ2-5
TGCAGTAAAGCGGGAGAAGAGACCCAGTACTTC
CSKAGEETQYF
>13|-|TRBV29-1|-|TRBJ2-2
TGCAGCGTTACGGGACAAAGAACCGGGGAGCTGTTTTTT
CSVTGQRTGELFF
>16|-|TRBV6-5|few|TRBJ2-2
TGTGCCAGCAGTTACTCGGACAGAAGCGGGACCGGGGAGCTGTTTTTT
CASSYSDRSGTGELFF